One sample yielded the 24 T cell receptor beta chains listed below, sequenced in a study of neurological immune-mediated disorders. MiXCR was run by TCRdb on the 5' RACE reads, yielding one entry per CDR3 protein. The top ten clones hold over 1% of a sample with around 130,000 distinct CDR3 sequences, 3.2% of them seen once. What was sequenced was PBMCs. All receptors derive from a woman aged 25 to 45 with multiple sclerosis.

There are many counts of this clonotype. The chain is built from TRBV20-1 and TRBJ2-7; TRBD2 agrees at 8 bases. CDR3 length: 14 amino acids. Trimming took 5 bases from V and 3 from J; bases not matched to a gene: 9. The germline V gene has CDR1 DFQATT and CDR2 SNEGSKA (reference sequence). The CDR3 sequence: CSAGKTSGYYEQYF. In nucleotides, the CDR3 is TGCAGTGCTGGGAAAACTAGCGGATACTACGAGCAGTACTTC.

This clonotype was counted a few times. V and J are TRBV27 and TRBJ2-3; 9 bases are a match to TRBD2. Germline CDR1 reads MNHEY; CDR2 reads SMNVEV (reference sequence). V shed 5 bases, J shed 6 bases, and the junction held 9 bases outside the gene matches. The CDR3 sequence is 15 residues long. CDR3 nucleotides: TGTGCCAGCAGTCCCGGGACTAGCAATTTTGATACGCAGTATTTT. This sequence encodes CASSPGTSNFDTQYF.

This clonotype has at least ten counts. The chain has TRBV10-3 and TRBJ2-4; no definite D call. Germline-derived CDR1 and CDR2 are ENHRY and SYGVKD. The CDR3 runs to 12 residues. Trimming took off 3 bases at V and 5 bases at J, with 5 bases between the two ends. The CDR3 DNA follows: TGTGCCATCAGTGATGACCAAAACATTCAGTACTTC. Protein: CAISDDQNIQYF.

This clonotype was detected ten times or more. The chain links TRBV5-4 to TRBJ2-7, with D possibly being TRBD1 (7 bases). The CDR3 is made up of 14 amino acids. Germline CDR1 and CDR2: SGHNT and YYREEE (reference sequence). The V and J ends lost 4 bases and 4 bases respectively, with 15 bases between them. The CDR3 DNA follows: TGTGCCAGCAGCCCCGCGGGACAGACTTACGAGCAGTACTTC. Translated: CASSPAGQTYEQYF.

This clonotype came up many times. The rearrangement uses TRBV5-6 and TRBJ2-7; D tentatively reads TRBD1 or TRBD2 (5 bases each). V was trimmed by 1 base and J by 4 bases, leaving 12 bases between them. Germline V lookup: CDR1 SGHDT, CDR2 YYEEEE. The CDR3 loop spans 14 amino acids. DNA for the CDR3: TGTGCCAGCAGCTTGTTGTCCGGGACGTACGAGCAGTACTTC. Protein product: CASSLLSGTYEQYF.

Remarks on this clonotype: Since a much larger clone is just one base distant, this may be a read error. V and J are TRBV7-2 and TRBJ2-2, with TRBD2 matching over 12 bases. V lost 5 bases to trimming and J lost 4 bases; unmatched junction nucleotides: 5. The CDR3 is 16 amino acids. Germline CDR1 is SGHTA and CDR2 is FQGNSA. In nucleotides, the CDR3 is TGTGCCAGCAGCAACCTAGCGGGGGGGGGCACCGGGGAGCTGTTTTTT. Residues: CASSNLAGGGTGELFF.

In its sample, this clonotype was seen many times. This chain connects TRBV5-4 to TRBJ2-1; D not certain. The CDR3 is 16 residues long. From germline, CDR1 is SGHNT and CDR2 YYREEE (reference sequence). The V and J ends lost 4 bases and 3 bases respectively, with 17 bases between them. The CDR3 region is CASSAASLRSYNEQFF. DNA for the CDR3: TGTGCCAGCAGCGCGGCATCTTTAAGGAGCTACAATGAGCAGTTCTTC.

This clonotype was detected ten times or more. The gene calls are TRBV9 and TRBJ2-1; 14 nucleotides agree with TRBD2. There are 15 residues in the CDR3. The V gene's germline CDR1 is SGDLS and CDR2 YYNGEE. Germline trimming cut 6 bases from V and 7 bases from J; bases unmatched to any gene: 6. Here the CDR3 DNA reads TGTGCCAGCACCCCGACTAGCGGGGGGGGGAATGAGCAGTTCTTC. It encodes CASTPTSGGGNEQFF.

This clonotype was seen at least ten times. The chain joins TRBV20-1 to TRBJ1-4; perhaps TRBD1 as D (5 bases). The CDR3 consists of 14 residues. V was trimmed by 6 bases and J by 3 bases, leaving 14 bases between them. Germline CDR1 DFQATT, CDR2 SNEGSKA (reference sequence). CDR3 sequence reads: CSAQDGTSNEKLFF. The CDR3 coding sequence is TGCAGTGCACAGGACGGAACCTCTAATGAAAAACTGTTTTTT.

In this sample, this clonotype turned up many times. The V call is TRBV20-1, the J call TRBJ1-5; 9 bases line up with TRBD1. Germline CDR1 DFQATT, CDR2 SNEGSKA (reference sequence). The V segment lost 4 bases and the J segment 2 bases; nucleotides outside the gene matches: 3. The CDR3 runs 14 residues. For the CDR3, the DNA is TGCAGTGCTACCACAGGGGGCGGCAATCAGCCCCAGCATTTT. Residues: CSATTGGGNQPQHF.

This clonotype was detected ten times or more. This chain links TRBV7-2 with TRBJ2-7, with 11 bases lining up with TRBD2. Germline loops: CDR1 SGHTA, CDR2 FQGNSA. The CDR3 is 15 residues long. V shed 5 bases and J 3 bases; nucleotides not matched to a gene: 6. The chain's CDR3 is CASSPWTSGFYEQYF. The CDR3 DNA sequence: TGTGCCAGCAGCCCGTGGACTAGCGGGTTCTACGAGCAGTACTTC.

This clonotype has ten or more counts. This chain joins TRBV15 and TRBJ2-5, with D possibly being TRBD1 (5 bases). This CDR3 has 13 residues. Germline loops: CDR1 LNHNV, CDR2 YYDKDF (reference sequence). V lost 4 bases and J lost 5, with 11 bases in between. CDR3 sequence reads: CATSTGKGETQYF. CDR3 DNA sequence: TGTGCCACCAGCACAGGAAAGGGGGAGACCCAGTACTTC.

This clonotype came up many times. The CDR3: CASTMTGNTIYF. CDR3 in DNA: TGTGCCTCCACGATGACTGGAAACACCATATATTTT. J is TRBJ1-3 and V is TRBV19, with D hard to call. V dropped 11 bases and J dropped 2 bases, with 10 bases sitting between them. The CDR3 covers 12 residues. Germline V gene sequence: CDR1 LNHDA, CDR2 SQIVND (reference sequence).

The table lists this clonotype with many counts. The rearrangement uses TRBV5-1 and TRBJ2-5; 8 nucleotides agree with TRBD2. The V and J ends lost 0 bases and 9 bases, in that order; junction bases with no gene match: 4. Germline V gene data show CDR1 as SGHRS and CDR2 as YFSETQ. The CDR3 runs to 13 residues. CDR3 sequence reads: CASSLELAAPQYF. As DNA, the CDR3 is TGCGCCAGCAGCTTGGAACTAGCGGCGCCCCAGTACTTC.

The table lists this clonotype with many counts. The chain uses TRBV6-5 and TRBJ2-1; 8 bases are shared with TRBD1. Germline CDR1 reads MNHEY; CDR2 reads SVGAGI. The CDR3 contains 13 residues. J was trimmed by 5 bases and V by 6 bases; bases with no gene match: 3. The CDR3 nucleotides read TGTGCCAGCAGCAGGGGGCCTAACAATGAGCAGTTCTTC. The encoded protein is CASSRGPNNEQFF.

In this sample, this clonotype turned up many times. The chain recombines TRBV12-3 or TRBV12-4 with TRBJ1-2; no definite D call. Trimming removed 3 bases at V and 4 bases at J, with 9 bases between. This CDR3 is 13 amino acids long. The CDR3 is CASSFAFGYGYTF. CDR3 DNA: TGTGCCAGCAGTTTCGCGTTTGGCTATGGCTACACCTTC.

The chain uses TRBV5-1 and TRBJ2-3; the match to TRBD2 covers 8 bases. The CDR3 is 14 residues long. Germline V gives CDR1 SGHRS, CDR2 YFSETQ. With V trimmed by 2 bases and J by 6 bases, 5 bases remained unmatched. The CDR3 nucleotides read TGCGCCAGCAGCTTAAGCGGGAGTGTGGATACGCAGTATTTT. Protein product: CASSLSGSVDTQYF.

This clonotype was seen a handful of times. V is TRBV4-3 and J is TRBJ1-2; D is uncertain. Trimming removed 0 bases at V and 2 bases at J, with 7 bases between. This CDR3 region has 14 residues. Per germline, CDR1 LGHNA and CDR2 YSLEER. The CDR3 loop reads CASSQEMRNYGYTF. CDR3 in DNA: TGCGCCAGCAGCCAAGAGATGCGGAACTATGGCTACACCTTC.

This clonotype was observed many times. This rearrangement joins TRBV7-2 to TRBJ2-5; D gene ambiguous. The CDR3 is made up of 13 amino acids. V lost 7 bases, J lost 2 bases, and 11 bases lay in between. Germline CDR1 SGHTA, CDR2 FQGNSA. CDR3 residues: CASTLDFQETQYF. In DNA, the CDR3 is TGTGCCAGCACTTTGGATTTTCAAGAGACCCAGTACTTC.

A note on this clonotype: One junction end does not reproduce the germline sequence, and a read error may be involved. The chain joins TRBV6-6 to TRBJ2-1; 7 bases are shared with TRBD2. The CDR3 sequence is 15 residues long. Looked up from germline, CDR1 is MNHNY and CDR2 is SVGAGI (reference sequence). CDR3 bases: TGTGCCAGTTCCTTGGGGGGGAACCCCTACAATGCGCAGTTCTTC. Its translation: CASSLGGNPYNAQFF.

This chain joins TRBV9 and TRBJ2-7; D is ambiguous. The CDR3 spans 15 residues. Germline V CDR1 and CDR2: SGDLS, YYNGEE. Deletions cut 1 base from V and 4 bases from J, with 15 bases between. CDR3 DNA sequence: TGTGCCAGCAGCGTAATGTGGAATCCGCTTTACGAGCAGTACTTC. Translated, it gives CASSVMWNPLYEQYF.

There are many counts of this clonotype. The chain carries TRBV6-6 and TRBJ1-5, with D possibly matching TRBD1 (5 bases). The V gene's germline CDR1 is MNHNY and CDR2 SVGAGI (reference sequence). Trimming shortened V by 6 bases and J by 4 bases, and 7 bases separated the two germline ends. The CDR3 consists of 12 residues. Written as DNA, the CDR3 is TGTGCCAGCAGAGGGGCTAATCAGCCCCAGCATTTT. Protein sequence: CASRGANQPQHF.

This clonotype was recorded at least ten times. This chain connects TRBV4-3 to TRBJ2-4; 9 nucleotides match TRBD2. The CDR3 spans 16 residues. The ends lost 0 bases at V and 6 bases at J; junction bases unmatched: 6. Per germline, CDR1 LGHNA and CDR2 YSLEER. Here the CDR3 DNA reads TGCGCCAGCAGCCAAGACCTTAGCGGGGGAGGAAACATTCAGTACTTC. Its translation: CASSQDLSGGGNIQYF.

This clonotype was counted between two and nine times. A much larger clone lies one base from this, so it may be a read error. The chain employs TRBV6-2 or TRBV6-3 and TRBJ1-1, with D unresolved. V was clipped by 10 bases and J by 8 bases, with 14 bases between them. Germline V gene sequence: CDR1 MNHEY, CDR2 SVGEGT. This CDR3 has 11 residues. The CDR3 loop reads CANRRVGEAFF. CDR3 in DNA: TGTGCCAACAGAAGAGTGGGGGAAGCTTTCTTT.